These T cell receptor beta chains were read from a single sample in a study of T cell responses to AZD1222 COVID-19 vaccine. TCRdb's copy holds only in-frame clones and misses some; the assay was immunoSEQ multiplex PCR. Of roughly 80,000 clones detected, just over 90% appear once; the ten largest clones hold 5% to 5.5%. The specimen was peripheral blood, collected on day 0 of AZD1222 vaccination. The receptors shown here come from an adult in good health. The CDR3 runs from the conserved cysteine through the conserved F or W. Each record gives: V gene, D gene, J gene, clone size, CDR3 protein, CDR3 DNA. A D gene is named only where the DNA matches it firmly. Expanded clones are given a class, and other clones once, few, many or no size at all.

TRBV4-1	NA	TRBJ2-3	NA	CASSQDDRPFSTDTQYF	TGCGCCAGCAGCCAAGATGACAGGCCCTTTAGCACAGATACGCAGTATTTT
TRBV29-1	TRBD2	TRBJ2-3	NA	CSVGTSGTDTQYF	TGCAGCGTCGGGACTAGCGGCACAGATACGCAGTATTTT
TRBV9	NA	TRBJ2-1	NA	CASSVGVGGHEQFF	TGTGCCAGCAGCGTAGGGGTCGGGGGACATGAGCAGTTCTTC
TRBV20-1	NA	TRBJ2-7	few	CSARENYEQYF	TGCAGTGCACGGGAGAACTACGAGCAGTACTTC
TRBV10-2	TRBD1	TRBJ1-5	NA	CASNSGTGSNQPQHF	TGCGCCAGCAATTCCGGGACAGGGAGTAATCAGCCCCAGCATTTT
TRBV6-5	NA	TRBJ2-2	NA	CASRENTGELFF	TGTGCCAGCAGAGAGAACACCGGGGAGCTGTTTTTT
TRBV27	NA	TRBJ2-7	NA	CASRDRRSSYEQYF	TGTGCCAGCAGAGACAGGCGGAGCTCCTACGAGCAGTACTTC
TRBV6-1	NA	TRBJ1-2	NA	CASSERPSYGYTF	TGTGCCAGCAGTGAACGGCCGAGCTATGGCTACACCTTC
TRBV4-1	NA	TRBJ1-2	NA	CASSLQGTHGYTF	TGCGCCAGCAGCCTACAGGGTACTCATGGCTACACCTTC
TRBV11-2	TRBD2	TRBJ2-7	NA	CASSRGSGPYEQYF	TGTGCCAGCAGCCGGGGTAGCGGGCCCTACGAGCAGTACTTC
TRBV5-5	TRBD2	TRBJ2-2	NA	CASSLTAGGPRTGELFF	TGTGCCAGCAGCTTAACAGCGGGAGGGCCAAGGACCGGGGAGCTGTTTTTT
TRBV28	NA	TRBJ2-1	NA	CASSPPRGRSYNEQFF	TGTGCCAGCAGTCCCCCCAGGGGAAGATCCTACAATGAGCAGTTCTTC
TRBV7-2	NA	TRBJ2-2	NA	CASSLLSTGELFF	TGTGCCAGCAGCTTGTTGAGCACCGGGGAGCTGTTTTTT
TRBV13	NA	TRBJ2-1	NA	CASSFQNEQFF	TGTGCCAGCAGCTTCCAGAATGAGCAGTTCTTC
TRBV5-1	NA	TRBJ1-5	NA	CASSLFGQNQPQHF	TGCGCCAGCAGCTTGTTTGGGCAAAATCAGCCCCAGCATTTT
TRBV18	NA	TRBJ1-2	NA	CASSPTTNYGYTF	TGTGCCAGCTCACCGACGACTAACTATGGCTACACCTTC
TRBV28	TRBD2	TRBJ2-7	NA	CASSSWTSGSIYEQYF	TGTGCCAGCAGTTCGTGGACTAGCGGGAGTATCTACGAGCAGTACTTC
TRBV12-3/TRBV12-4	NA	TRBJ2-4	NA	CASRMDGKNIQYF	TGTGCCAGCAGAATGGACGGGAAAAACATTCAGTACTTC
TRBV27	TRBD2	TRBJ2-7	NA	CASSPGTSGIEQYF	TGTGCCAGCAGTCCCGGGACTAGCGGGATCGAGCAGTACTTC
TRBV7-9	NA	TRBJ1-4	once	CASSLPGGLLFF	TGTGCCAGCAGCTTACCGGGGGGGTTGCTGTTTTTT
TRBV30	TRBD1	TRBJ1-2	NA	CAWIRDRGTYGYTF	TGTGCCTGGATACGGGACAGGGGGACCTATGGCTACACCTTC
TRBV6-5	NA	TRBJ2-3	NA	CASSSTLTSSNTQYF	TGTGCCAGCAGTTCCACGTTGACAAGCAGCAATACGCAGTATTTT
TRBV19	NA	TRBJ2-2	few	CASSIFAGIDTGELFF	TGTGCCAGTAGTATCTTCGCGGGAATAGACACCGGGGAGCTGTTTTTT
TRBV6-5	NA	TRBJ1-3	NA	CASSIGNTIYF	TGTGCCAGCAGTATTGGTAACACCATATATTTT
TRBV12-3/TRBV12-4	NA	TRBJ2-2	NA	CASSQNTGELFF	TGTGCCAGCAGCCAAAACACCGGGGAGCTGTTTTTT
TRBV6-5	NA	TRBJ1-1	NA	CASTQGLNTEAFF	TGTGCCAGCACCCAGGGGCTGAACACTGAAGCTTTCTTT
TRBV5-6	TRBD1	TRBJ1-4	NA	CASSLAGQGASEKLFF	TGTGCCAGCAGCTTGGCCGGGCAGGGGGCAAGCGAAAAACTGTTTTTT
TRBV24-1	NA	TRBJ2-5	NA	CATSALGGETQYF	TGTGCCACCAGCGCCCTGGGTGGAGAGACCCAGTACTTC
TRBV27	NA	TRBJ1-2	NA	CASSFLDTRSYGYTF	TGTGCCAGCAGTTTTTTGGACACAAGAAGCTATGGCTACACCTTC
TRBV14	NA	TRBJ2-7	NA	CASSPTVGEQYF	TGTGCCAGCAGCCCGACGGTGGGGGAGCAGTACTTC
TRBV7-3	NA	TRBJ1-1	NA	CASSPRGGQNTEAFF	TGTGCCAGCAGCCCTAGAGGAGGTCAGAACACTGAAGCTTTCTTT
TRBV6-5	NA	TRBJ1-1	NA	CASSSRTFGAFF	TGTGCCAGCAGTTCCCGGACTTTCGGAGCTTTCTTT
TRBV6-5	NA	TRBJ2-5	few	CASSMGRMGQETQYF	TGTGCCAGCAGTATGGGAAGGATGGGCCAAGAGACCCAGTACTTC
TRBV28	NA	TRBJ2-1	NA	CASSRRSPVYNEQFF	TGTGCCAGCTCGAGGCGCTCCCCTGTCTACAATGAGCAGTTCTTC
TRBV25-1	NA	TRBJ2-7	NA	CASSEWWQGQYEQYF	TGTGCCAGCAGTGAATGGTGGCAGGGGCAATACGAGCAGTACTTC
TRBV27	NA	TRBJ2-3	NA	CASSLVGDTTDTQYF	TGTGCCAGCAGTTTAGTGGGGGATACCACAGATACGCAGTATTTT
TRBV3-1/TRBV3-2	NA	TRBJ2-2	NA	CASRPQGNTGELFF	TGTGCCAGCAGACCCCAGGGGAACACCGGGGAGCTGTTTTTT
TRBV6-4	NA	TRBJ2-1	NA	CASSASNRDRLRNEQFF	TGTGCCAGCAGTGCTAGCAACCGGGACCGCCTCAGGAATGAGCAGTTCTTC
TRBV5-1	TRBD2	TRBJ2-5	once	CASSPPGLAGGHAKTQYF	TGCGCCAGCAGCCCCCCGGGACTAGCGGGAGGGCATGCGAAGACCCAGTACTTC
TRBV7-6	NA	TRBJ1-2	NA	CASSPRGPNYGYTF	TGTGCCAGCAGCCCTCGGGGGCCTAACTATGGCTACACCTTC